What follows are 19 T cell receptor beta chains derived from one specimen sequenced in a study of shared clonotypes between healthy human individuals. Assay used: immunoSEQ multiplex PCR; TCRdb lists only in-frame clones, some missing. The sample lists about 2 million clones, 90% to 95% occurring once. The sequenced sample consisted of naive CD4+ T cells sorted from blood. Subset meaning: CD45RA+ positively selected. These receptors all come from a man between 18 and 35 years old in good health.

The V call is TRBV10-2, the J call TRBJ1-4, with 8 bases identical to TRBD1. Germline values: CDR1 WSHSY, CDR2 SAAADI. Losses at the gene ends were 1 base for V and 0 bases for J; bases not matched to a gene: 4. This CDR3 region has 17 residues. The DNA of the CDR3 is TGCGCCAGCAGTGAGTTTATGACAGGGGCAACTAATGAAAAACTGTTTTTT. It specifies CASSEFMTGATNEKLFF.

The CDR3, as DNA: TGTGCCAGCAGCGAGGCGGGGGCAACTGAAGCTTTCTTT. This codes for CASSEAGATEAFF. V is TRBV7-3 and J is TRBJ1-1; tentative D call: TRBD1 (6 bases). The CDR3 length is 13 residues. Trimming cost V 5 bases and J 5 bases, with 12 bases left between them. Germline V CDR1 and CDR2: SGHTA, FQGTGA.

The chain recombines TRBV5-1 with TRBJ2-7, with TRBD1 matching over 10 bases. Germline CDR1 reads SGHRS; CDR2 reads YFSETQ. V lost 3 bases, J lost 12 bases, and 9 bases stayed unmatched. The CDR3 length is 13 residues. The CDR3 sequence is CASSSPDRGTWYF. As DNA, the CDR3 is TGCGCCAGCAGCTCCCCGGACAGGGGGACTTGGTACTTC.

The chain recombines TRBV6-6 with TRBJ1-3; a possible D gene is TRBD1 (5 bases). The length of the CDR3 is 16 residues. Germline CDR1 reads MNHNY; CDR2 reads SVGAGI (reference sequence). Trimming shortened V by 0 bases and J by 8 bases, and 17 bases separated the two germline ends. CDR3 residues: CASSYSTGGTRDTIYF. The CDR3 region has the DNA TGTGCCAGCAGTTACTCGACGGGGGGTACGAGGGACACCATATATTTT.

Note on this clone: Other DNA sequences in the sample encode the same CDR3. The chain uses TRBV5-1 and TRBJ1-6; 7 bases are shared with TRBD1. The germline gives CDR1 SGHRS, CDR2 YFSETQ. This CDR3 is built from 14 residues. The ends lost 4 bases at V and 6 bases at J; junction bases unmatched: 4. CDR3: CASSPGTVNSPLHF. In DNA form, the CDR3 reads TGCGCCAGCAGCCCGGGGACAGTTAATTCACCCCTCCACTTT.

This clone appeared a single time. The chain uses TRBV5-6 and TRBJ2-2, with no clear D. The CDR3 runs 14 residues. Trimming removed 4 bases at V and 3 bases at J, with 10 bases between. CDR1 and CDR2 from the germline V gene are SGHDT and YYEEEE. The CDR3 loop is CASSRPTHTGELFF. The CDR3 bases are TGTGCCAGCAGCAGACCGACCCACACCGGGGAGCTGTTTTTT.

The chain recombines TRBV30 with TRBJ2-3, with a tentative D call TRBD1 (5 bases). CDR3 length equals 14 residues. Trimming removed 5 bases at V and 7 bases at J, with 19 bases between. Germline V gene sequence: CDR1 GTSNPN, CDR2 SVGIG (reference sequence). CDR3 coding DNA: TGTGCCTGGGACCGTCAGGGTACAATTTATACGCAGTATTTT. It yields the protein CAWDRQGTIYTQYF. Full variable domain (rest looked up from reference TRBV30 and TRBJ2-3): SQTIHQWPATLVQPVGSPLSLECTVEGTSNPNLYWYRQAAGRGLQLLFYSVGIGQISSEVPQNLSASRPQDRQFILSSKKLLLSDSGFYLCAWDRQGTIYTQYFGPGTRLTVL.

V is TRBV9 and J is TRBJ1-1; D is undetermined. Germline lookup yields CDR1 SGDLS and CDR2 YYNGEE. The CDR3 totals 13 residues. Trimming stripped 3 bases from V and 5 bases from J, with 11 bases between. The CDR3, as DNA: TGTGCCAGCAGCGCCTACCCTGGGACTGAAGCTTTCTTT. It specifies CASSAYPGTEAFF. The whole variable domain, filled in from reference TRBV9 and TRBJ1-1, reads DSGVTQTPKHLITATGQRVTLRCSPRSGDLSVYWYQQSLDQGLQFLIQYYNGEERAKGNILERFSAQQFPDLHSELNLSSLELGDSALYFCASSAYPGTEAFFGQGTRLTVV.

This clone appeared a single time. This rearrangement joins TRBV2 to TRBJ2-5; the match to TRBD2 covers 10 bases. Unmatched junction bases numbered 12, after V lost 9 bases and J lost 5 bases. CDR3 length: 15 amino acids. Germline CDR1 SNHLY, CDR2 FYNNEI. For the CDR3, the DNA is TGTGCCAGTAAAAAATCGACTAGCGGGTGGGAGACCCAGTACTTC. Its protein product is CASKKSTSGWETQYF.

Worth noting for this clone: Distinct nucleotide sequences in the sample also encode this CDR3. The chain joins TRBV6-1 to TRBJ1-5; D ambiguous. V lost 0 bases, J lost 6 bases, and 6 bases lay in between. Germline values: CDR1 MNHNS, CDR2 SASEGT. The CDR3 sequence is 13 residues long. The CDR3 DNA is TGTGCCAGCAGTGAAGCACCACGTCAGCCCCAGCATTTT. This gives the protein CASSEAPRQPQHF.

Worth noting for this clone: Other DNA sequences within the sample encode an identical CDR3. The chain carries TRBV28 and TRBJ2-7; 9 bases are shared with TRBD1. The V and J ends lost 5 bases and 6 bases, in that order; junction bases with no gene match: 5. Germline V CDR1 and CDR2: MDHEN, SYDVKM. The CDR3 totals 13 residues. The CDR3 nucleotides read TGTGCCAGCAGTCCGGGACAGGGAGGCGAGCAGTACTTC. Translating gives CASSPGQGGEQYF.

This CDR3 is CASSVGGNVPGLSYEQYF. The CDR3 DNA reads as TGTGCCAGCAGCGTAGGGGGTAACGTGCCGGGACTATCCTACGAGCAGTACTTC. J is TRBJ2-7 and V is TRBV9; 7 bases align to TRBD2. The V gene's germline CDR1 is SGDLS and CDR2 YYNGEE. V gave up 0 bases and J gave up 1 base; unmatched junction bases: 13. CDR3 length: 18 amino acids. The whole variable domain, filled in from reference TRBV9 and TRBJ2-7, reads DSGVTQTPKHLITATGQRVTLRCSPRSGDLSVYWYQQSLDQGLQFLIQYYNGEERAKGNILERFSAQQFPDLHSELNLSSLELGDSALYFCASSVGGNVPGLSYEQYFGPGTRLTVT.

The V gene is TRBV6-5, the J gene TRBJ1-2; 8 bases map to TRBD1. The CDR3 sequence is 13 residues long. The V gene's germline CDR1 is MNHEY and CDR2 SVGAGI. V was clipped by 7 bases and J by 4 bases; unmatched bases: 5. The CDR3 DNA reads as TGTGCCAGCAAATTAGGACAGGGCTATGGCTACACCTTC. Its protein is CASKLGQGYGYTF.

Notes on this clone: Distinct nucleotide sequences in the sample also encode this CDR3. The CDR3: CASSPLQGSTEAFF. In DNA, the CDR3 is TGTGCCAGCTCACCACTACAGGGATCGACTGAAGCTTTCTTT. This chain uses TRBV18 with TRBJ1-1, with D possibly TRBD1 on 6 matching bases. The V gene's germline CDR1 is KGHSH and CDR2 LQKENI. The CDR3 is made up of 14 amino acids. Deletions cut 1 base from V and 5 bases from J, with 11 bases between.

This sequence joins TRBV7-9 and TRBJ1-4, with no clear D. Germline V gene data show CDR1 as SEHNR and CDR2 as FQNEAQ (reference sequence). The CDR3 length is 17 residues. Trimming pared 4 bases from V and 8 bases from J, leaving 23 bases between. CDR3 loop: CASSSRLPTLQDEKLFF. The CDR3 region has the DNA TGTGCCAGCAGCTCCCGCCTTCCTACACTTCAGGACGAAAAACTGTTTTTT.

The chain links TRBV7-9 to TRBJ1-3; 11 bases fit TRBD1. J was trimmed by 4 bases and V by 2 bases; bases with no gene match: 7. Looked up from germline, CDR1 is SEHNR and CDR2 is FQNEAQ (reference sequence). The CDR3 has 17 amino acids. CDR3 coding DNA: TGTGCCAGCAGCTTAAGCGGGACAGGGGGAGCCGGAAACACCATATATTTT. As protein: CASSLSGTGGAGNTIYF.

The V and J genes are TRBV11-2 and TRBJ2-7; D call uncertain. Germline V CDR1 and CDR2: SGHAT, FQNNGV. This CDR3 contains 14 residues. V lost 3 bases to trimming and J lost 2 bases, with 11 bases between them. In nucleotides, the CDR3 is TGTGCCAGCAGCTTGATAGCCAGGACCTACGAGCAGTACTTC. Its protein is CASSLIARTYEQYF. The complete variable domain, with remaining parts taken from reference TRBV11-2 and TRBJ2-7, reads EAGVAQSPRYKIIEKRQSVAFWCNPISGHATLYWYQQILGQGPKLLIQFQNNGVVDDSQLPKDRFSAERLKGVDSTLKIQPAKLEDSAVYLCASSLIARTYEQYFGPGTRLTVT.

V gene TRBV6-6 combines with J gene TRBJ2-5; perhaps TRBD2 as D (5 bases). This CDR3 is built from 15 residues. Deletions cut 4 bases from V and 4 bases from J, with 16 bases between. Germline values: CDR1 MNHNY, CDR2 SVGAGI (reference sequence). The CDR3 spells CASSFFDLGRETQYF. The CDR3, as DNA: TGTGCCAGCAGTTTCTTCGACCTAGGGAGAGAGACCCAGTACTTC.

The CDR3 coding sequence is TGTGCCAGCAGTAGAGCAGGGGAAGTCTACGAGCAGTACTTC. It yields the protein CASSRAGEVYEQYF. This chain links TRBV6-1 with TRBJ2-7; tentatively, D is TRBD1 (6 bases). Germline V gives CDR1 MNHNS, CDR2 SASEGT. V was cut by 5 bases and J by 3 bases, with 14 bases left in between. The CDR3 is 14 residues long.